The present TCR beta chain was sequenced within a study of T cell changes during pregnancy in multiple sclerosis. This CDR3 region has 15 residues. Germline CDR1 and CDR2: SGHTA and FQGNSA. Trimming cost V 4 bases and J 1 base; bases outside gene matches: 1. The table came from immunoSEQ multiplex PCR; TCRdb's copy has only in-frame clones and leaves some out. Of around 30,000 clones listed, roughly 90% are singletons. The V call is TRBV7-2, the J call TRBJ1-5; TRBD1 matches at 10 bases. Sample: CD4+ T cells from peripheral blood mononuclear cells, taken in the third trimester of pregnancy. The source of this sequence is a female donor in good health, enrolled as a control in a pregnancy study. The CDR3 loop reads CASSWGQGSNQPQHF. The CDR3 nucleotides read TGTGCCAGCAGCTGGGGACAGGGGAGCAATCAGCCCCAGCATTTT.